This is a list of T cell receptor beta chains from one sample in a study of T cell repertoires and HLA-DP antigens. Using immunoSEQ multiplex PCR, the repertoire was profiled, and TCRdb retains in-frame clones only, with some absent. The repertoire holds some 120,000 clones, over 90% seen once, with around 0.25% in the top ten. These receptors have no known antigen. The sequenced material came from CD4+ T cells from PBMCs. The receptors were sampled from a woman aged 18-29 years in good health and CMV-seronegative. Both conserved end residues are part of each CDR3. The D gene is left open where the match is weak. Clone size is not always given. Where it is, it says once, few, many or a class for expanded clones.

TRBJ2-1 TRBD2 TRBV28 - CASTGGTNNEQFF TGTGCCAGTACCGGGGGGACCAACAATGAGCAGTTCTTC
TRBJ2-3 - TRBV5-4 - CASSFPGGTGHTDTQYF TGTGCCAGCAGTTTTCCGGGGGGGACAGGGCACACAGATACGCAGTATTTT
TRBJ1-2 - TRBV28 - CASSFGYYYGYTF TGTGCCAGCAGTTTCGGCTATTATTATGGCTACACCTTC
TRBJ2-5 - TRBV30 - CAWSERAGRSSRETQYF TGTGCCTGGAGTGAGAGGGCAGGACGATCCTCTCGAGAGACCCAGTACTTC
TRBJ1-4 - TRBV28 - CASSSPGYNEKLFF TGTGCCAGCAGTTCGCCGGGATATAATGAAAAACTGTTTTTT
TRBJ2-3 - TRBV5-1 - CASSPPFRVGGTDTQYF TGCGCCAGCAGCCCCCCATTTCGGGTGGGCGGCACAGATACGCAGTATTTT
TRBJ2-5 - TRBV5-4 - CASSSTLSRRGRETQYF TGTGCCAGCAGCTCCACTTTGTCCCGGAGGGGCCGGGAGACCCAGTACTTC
TRBJ2-1 - TRBV13 - CASSGRAGSYNEQFF TGTGCCAGCAGCGGTAGGGCCGGGTCCTACAATGAGCAGTTCTTC
TRBJ1-1 TRBD1 TRBV11-3 - CASSPTGGYTEAFF TGTGCCAGCAGCCCCACAGGGGGCTATACTGAAGCTTTCTTT
TRBJ1-6 TRBD1 TRBV5-1 - CASSLAGQERSPLHF TGCGCCAGCAGCTTGGCCGGACAGGAGAGATCACCCCTCCACTTT
TRBJ1-2 TRBD1 TRBV5-1 once CASSRRAGQGDQRYGYTF TGCGCCAGCAGCAGGAGGGCAGGACAGGGGGATCAACGGTATGGCTACACCTTC
TRBJ1-4 - TRBV5-6 - CASSPRAGRGELFF TGTGCCAGCAGCCCTAGGGCAGGGAGGGGCGAACTGTTTTTT
TRBJ1-1 - TRBV5-1 - CASSLEARNTEAFF TGCGCCAGCAGCTTGGAGGCGAGGAACACTGAAGCTTTCTTT
TRBJ1-2 TRBD1 TRBV5-6 - CASSFPGQKLYGYTF TGTGCCAGCAGCTTTCCGGGACAGAAACTCTATGGCTACACCTTC
TRBJ1-2 - TRBV5-4 - CASSSGGIGVGGYTF TGTGCCAGCAGCTCGGGGGGGATCGGGGTAGGTGGCTACACCTTC
TRBJ1-5 - TRBV19 - CASSFRGRLQFNQPQHF TGTGCCAGTAGTTTCAGGGGCCGGTTACAATTCAATCAGCCCCAGCATTTT
TRBJ1-4 - TRBV4-3 - CASSQDTGRGEKLFF TGCGCCAGCAGCCAAGACACGGGAAGGGGTGAAAAACTGTTTTTT
TRBJ1-3 - TRBV7-9 - CASSRGNTIYF TGTGCCAGCAGCCGCGGGAACACCATATATTTT
TRBJ1-1 - TRBV20-1 - CSATPDTEAFF TGCAGTGCCACCCCCGACACTGAAGCTTTCTTT
TRBJ2-1 TRBD1 TRBV28 - CASSVGTGEFNEQFF TGTGCCAGCAGTGTGGGGACAGGGGAATTCAATGAGCAGTTCTTC
TRBJ1-4 - TRBV20-1 - CSASAGPKLFF TGCAGTGCCTCCGCGGGGCCCAAACTGTTTTTT